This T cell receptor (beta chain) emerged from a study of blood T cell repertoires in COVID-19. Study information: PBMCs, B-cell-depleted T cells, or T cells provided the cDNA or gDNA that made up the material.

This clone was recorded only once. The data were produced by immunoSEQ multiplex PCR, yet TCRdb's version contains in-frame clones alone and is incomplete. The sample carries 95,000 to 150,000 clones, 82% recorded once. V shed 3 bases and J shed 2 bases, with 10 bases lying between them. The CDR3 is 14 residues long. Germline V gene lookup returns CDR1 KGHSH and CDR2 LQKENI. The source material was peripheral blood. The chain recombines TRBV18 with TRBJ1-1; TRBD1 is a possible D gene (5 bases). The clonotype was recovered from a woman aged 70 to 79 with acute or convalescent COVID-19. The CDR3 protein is CASSPNRFNTEAFF. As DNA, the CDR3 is TGTGCCAGCTCACCGAACAGGTTCAACACTGAAGCTTTCTTT. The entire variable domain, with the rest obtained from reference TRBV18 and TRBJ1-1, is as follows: NAGVMQNPRHLVRRRGQEARLRCSPMKGHSHVYWYRQLPEEGLKFMVYLQKENIIDESGMPKERFSAEFPKEGPSILRIQQVVRGDSAAYFCASSPNRFNTEAFFGQGTRLTVV.